The clone carrying this T cell receptor beta chain was observed a handful of times. Its antigen is not identified. This table comes from immunoSEQ multiplex PCR, and its TCRdb copy is limited to in-frame clones, with some not included. The sample records nearly 25,000 clones, approximately 70% being singletons. Time point described: cycle 4 day 1 (C4D1), after 6 weeks of nivolumab. Relapses following autologous stem cell transplantation were seen in all patients, with brentuximab vedotin exposure varying. Trimming took off 0 bases at V and 9 bases at J, with 12 bases between the two ends. This CDR3 spans 13 amino acids. The germline CDR1 and CDR2 sequences are SGHTA and FQGNSA. These data belong to a study of PD-1 blockade in classical Hodgkin lymphoma. The study, taken as a whole, reports: The repertoire differences lack a defined cause, possibly disease activity or prior therapy. It was reported that newly diagnosed patients had less baseline TCR diversity than healthy donors. Baseline diversity was lower in partial responders and progressors than complete responders.

This clonotype was obtained from a human donor with classical Hodgkin lymphoma. The chain joins TRBV7-2 to TRBJ2-7; D gene unclear. The specimen was peripheral blood mononuclear cells (PBMCs), collected before the fourth cycle of nivolumab. The CDR3 region has the DNA TGTGCCAGCAGCTTAGCCCCCGCCCCAGCGCAGTACTTC. Translated: CASSLAPAPAQYF.